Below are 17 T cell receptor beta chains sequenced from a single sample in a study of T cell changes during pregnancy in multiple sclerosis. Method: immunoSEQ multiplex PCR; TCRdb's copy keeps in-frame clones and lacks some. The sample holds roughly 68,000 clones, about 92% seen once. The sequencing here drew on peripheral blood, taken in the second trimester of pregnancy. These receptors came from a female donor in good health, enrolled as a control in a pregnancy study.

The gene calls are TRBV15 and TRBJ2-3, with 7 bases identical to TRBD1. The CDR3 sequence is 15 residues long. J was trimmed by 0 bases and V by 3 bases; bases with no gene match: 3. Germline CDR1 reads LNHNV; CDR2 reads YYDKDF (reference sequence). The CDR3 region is CATSRQTGSTDTQYF. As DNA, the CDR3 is TGTGCCACCAGCAGGCAGACAGGGAGCACAGATACGCAGTATTTT.

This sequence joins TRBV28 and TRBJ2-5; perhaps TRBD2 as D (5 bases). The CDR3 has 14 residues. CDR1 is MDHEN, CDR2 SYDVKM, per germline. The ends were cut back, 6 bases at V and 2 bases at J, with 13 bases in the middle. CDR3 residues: CASSLERAQETQYF. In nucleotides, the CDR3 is TGTGCCAGCAGCTTGGAGAGGGCACAAGAGACCCAGTACTTC.

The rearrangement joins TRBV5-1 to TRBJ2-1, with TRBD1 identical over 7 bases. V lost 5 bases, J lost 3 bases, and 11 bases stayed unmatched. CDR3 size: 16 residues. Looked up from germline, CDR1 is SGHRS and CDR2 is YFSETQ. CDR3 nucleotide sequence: TGCGCCAGCAGTCCCACCGGGACAGAGTTCTACAATGAGCAGTTCTTC. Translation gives CASSPTGTEFYNEQFF.

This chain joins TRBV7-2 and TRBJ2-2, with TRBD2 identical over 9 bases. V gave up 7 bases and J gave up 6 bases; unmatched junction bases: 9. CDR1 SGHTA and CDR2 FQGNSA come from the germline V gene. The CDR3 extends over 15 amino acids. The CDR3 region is CASIAASGKSGELFF. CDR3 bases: TGTGCCAGCATCGCCGCTAGCGGGAAGTCCGGGGAGCTGTTTTTT.

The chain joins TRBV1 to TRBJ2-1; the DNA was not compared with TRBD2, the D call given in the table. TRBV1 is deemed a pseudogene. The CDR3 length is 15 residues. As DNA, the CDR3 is TGCACCAGCAGCCCTAGTAGCGGGAGTGGGGGTGAGCAGTTCTTC. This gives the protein CTSSPSSGSGGEQFF.

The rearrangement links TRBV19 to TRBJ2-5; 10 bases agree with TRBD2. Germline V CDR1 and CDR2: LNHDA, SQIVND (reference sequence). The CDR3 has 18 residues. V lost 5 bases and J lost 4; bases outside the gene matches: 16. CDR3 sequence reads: CASSSSSGRAGRGETQYF. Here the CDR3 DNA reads TGTGCCAGTAGTTCCTCGAGCGGGAGGGCCGGCCGGGGAGAGACCCAGTACTTC.

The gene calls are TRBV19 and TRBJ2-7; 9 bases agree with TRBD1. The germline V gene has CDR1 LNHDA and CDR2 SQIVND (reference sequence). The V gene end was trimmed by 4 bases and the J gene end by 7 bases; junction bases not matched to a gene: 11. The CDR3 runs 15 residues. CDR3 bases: TGTGCCAGTAGTACCGCACAGGGGGCAAAGGGGGAGCAGTACTTC. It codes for CASSTAQGAKGEQYF.

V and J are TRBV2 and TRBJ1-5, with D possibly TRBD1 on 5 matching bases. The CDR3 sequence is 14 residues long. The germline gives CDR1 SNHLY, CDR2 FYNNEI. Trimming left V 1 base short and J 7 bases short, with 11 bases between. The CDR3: CASSEVRERQPQHF. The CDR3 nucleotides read TGTGCCAGCAGTGAAGTCAGGGAAAGACAGCCCCAGCATTTT.

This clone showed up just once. Here the CDR3 reads CASSIMSRGQYMETQYF. Here the CDR3 DNA reads TGTGCCAGCAGCATTATGTCCCGAGGACAGTACATGGAGACCCAGTACTTC. The chain couples TRBV7-2 to TRBJ2-5, with D perhaps matching TRBD1 (6 bases). The germline CDR1 and CDR2 sequences are SGHTA and FQGNSA. The CDR3 extends over 17 amino acids. The ends were cut back, 5 bases at V and 5 bases at J, with 24 bases in the middle.

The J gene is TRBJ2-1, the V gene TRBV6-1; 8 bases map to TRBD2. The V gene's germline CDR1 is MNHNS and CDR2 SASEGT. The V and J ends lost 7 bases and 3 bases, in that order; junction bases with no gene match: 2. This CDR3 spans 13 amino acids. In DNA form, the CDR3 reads TGTGCCAGCAAACTAGCGGACTACAATGAGCAGTTCTTC. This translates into CASKLADYNEQFF.

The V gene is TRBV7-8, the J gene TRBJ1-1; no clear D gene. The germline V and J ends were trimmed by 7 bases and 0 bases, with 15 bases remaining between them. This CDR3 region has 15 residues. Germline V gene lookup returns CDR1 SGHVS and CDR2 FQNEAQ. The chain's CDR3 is CASTSDVRVNTEAFF. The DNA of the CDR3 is TGTGCCAGCACCTCTGATGTGCGGGTGAACACTGAAGCTTTCTTT.

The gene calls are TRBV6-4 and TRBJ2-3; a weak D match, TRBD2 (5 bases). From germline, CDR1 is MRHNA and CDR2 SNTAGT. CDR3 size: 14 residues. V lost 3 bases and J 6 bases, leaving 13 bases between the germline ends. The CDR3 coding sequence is TGTGCCAGCAGTGAGGGAGCTGAGGATGATACGCAGTATTTT. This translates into CASSEGAEDDTQYF.

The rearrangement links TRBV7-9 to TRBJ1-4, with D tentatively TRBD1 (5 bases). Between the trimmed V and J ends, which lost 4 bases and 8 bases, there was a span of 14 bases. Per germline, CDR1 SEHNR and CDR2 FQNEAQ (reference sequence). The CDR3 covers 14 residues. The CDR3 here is CASSSRGGEEKLFF. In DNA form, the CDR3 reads TGTGCCAGCAGCTCCCGGGGGGGAGAGGAAAAACTGTTTTTT.

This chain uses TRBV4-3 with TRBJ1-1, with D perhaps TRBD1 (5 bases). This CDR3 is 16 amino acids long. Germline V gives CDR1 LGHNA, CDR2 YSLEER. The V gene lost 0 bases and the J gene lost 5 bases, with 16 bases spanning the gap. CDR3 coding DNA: TGCGCCAGCAGCCAAGAGGCAAGGGGTGGTAGGACTGAAGCTTTCTTT. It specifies CASSQEARGGRTEAFF.

The CDR3 DNA sequence: TGTGCCAGCAGTACTGGACTAGTCAAGGTCACAGATACGCAGTATTTT. It encodes CASSTGLVKVTDTQYF. The gene calls are TRBV28 and TRBJ2-3; 7 bases align to TRBD2. V shed 5 bases and J 2 bases; nucleotides not matched to a gene: 10. This CDR3 comprises 16 residues. Germline CDR1 and CDR2: MDHEN and SYDVKM.

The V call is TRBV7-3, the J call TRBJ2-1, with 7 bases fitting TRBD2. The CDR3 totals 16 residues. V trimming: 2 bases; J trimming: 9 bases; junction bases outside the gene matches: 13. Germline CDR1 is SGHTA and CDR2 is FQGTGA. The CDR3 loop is CASSLLSRPTGGEQFF. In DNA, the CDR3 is TGTGCCAGCAGCTTATTGTCCCGACCTACGGGGGGTGAGCAGTTCTTC.

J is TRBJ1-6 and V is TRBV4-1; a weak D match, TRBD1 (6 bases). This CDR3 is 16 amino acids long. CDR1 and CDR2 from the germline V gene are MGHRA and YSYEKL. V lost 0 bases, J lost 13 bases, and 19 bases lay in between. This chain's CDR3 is CASSQDDRGGLGPLHF. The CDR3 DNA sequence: TGCGCCAGCAGCCAAGACGATAGGGGGGGCCTAGGGCCCCTCCACTTT.